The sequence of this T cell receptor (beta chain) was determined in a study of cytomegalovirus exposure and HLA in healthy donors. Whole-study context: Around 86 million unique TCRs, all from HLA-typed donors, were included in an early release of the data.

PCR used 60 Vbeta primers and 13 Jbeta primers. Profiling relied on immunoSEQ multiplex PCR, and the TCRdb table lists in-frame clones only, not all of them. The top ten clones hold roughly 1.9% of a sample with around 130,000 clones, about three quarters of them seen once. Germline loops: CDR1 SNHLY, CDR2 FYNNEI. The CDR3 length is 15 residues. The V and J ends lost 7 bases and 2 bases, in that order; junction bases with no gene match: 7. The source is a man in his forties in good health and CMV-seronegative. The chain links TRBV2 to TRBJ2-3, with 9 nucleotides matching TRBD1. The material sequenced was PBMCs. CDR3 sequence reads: CASTRTGVNTDTQYF. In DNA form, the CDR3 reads TGTGCCAGCACCAGGACAGGGGTGAACACAGATACGCAGTATTTT.